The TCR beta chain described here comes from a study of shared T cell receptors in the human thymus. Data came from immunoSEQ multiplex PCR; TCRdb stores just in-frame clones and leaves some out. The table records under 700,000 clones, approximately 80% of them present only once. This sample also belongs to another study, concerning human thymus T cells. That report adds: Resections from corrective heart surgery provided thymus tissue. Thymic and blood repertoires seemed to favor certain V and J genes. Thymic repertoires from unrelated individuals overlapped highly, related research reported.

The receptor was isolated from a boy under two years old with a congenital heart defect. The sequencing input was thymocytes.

This CDR3 reads CASSQETLGQGDMNTEAFF. The CDR3 region has the DNA TGTGCCAGCAGCCAAGAAACCCTGGGACAGGGGGACATGAACACTGAAGCTTTCTTT. The rearrangement links TRBV4-2 to TRBJ1-1, with 11 bases aligning to TRBD1. V dropped 0 bases and J dropped 0; count of bases not matched to a gene: 9. CDR3 size: 19 residues. From germline, CDR1 is LGHNA and CDR2 YNFKEQ.